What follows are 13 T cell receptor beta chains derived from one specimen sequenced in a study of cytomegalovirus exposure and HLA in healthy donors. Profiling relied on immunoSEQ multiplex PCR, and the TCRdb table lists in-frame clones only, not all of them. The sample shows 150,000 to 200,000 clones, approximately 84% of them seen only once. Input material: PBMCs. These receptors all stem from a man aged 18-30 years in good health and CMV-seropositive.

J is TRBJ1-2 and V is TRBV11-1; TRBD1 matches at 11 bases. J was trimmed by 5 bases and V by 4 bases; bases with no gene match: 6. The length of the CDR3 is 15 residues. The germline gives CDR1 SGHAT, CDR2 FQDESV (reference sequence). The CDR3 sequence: CASSWRTGGRYGYTF. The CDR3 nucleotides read TGTGCCAGCAGCTGGAGGACAGGGGGCCGGTATGGCTACACCTTC.

The CDR3: CARSNRDRVGEQYF. In DNA, the CDR3 is TGCGCCAGGAGCAACCGGGACAGGGTGGGCGAGCAGTACTTC. V gene TRBV5-1 combines with J gene TRBJ2-7; 9 bases align to TRBD1. This CDR3 contains 14 residues. The germline gives CDR1 SGHRS, CDR2 YFSETQ. V lost 8 bases, J lost 6 bases, and 12 bases stayed unmatched.

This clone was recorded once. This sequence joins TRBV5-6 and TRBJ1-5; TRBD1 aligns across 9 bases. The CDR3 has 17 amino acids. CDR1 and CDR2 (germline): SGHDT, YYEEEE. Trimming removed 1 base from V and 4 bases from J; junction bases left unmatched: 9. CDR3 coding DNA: TGTGCCAGCAGCTTGACCAGAGGGACAGGGCGAAATCAGCCCCAGCATTTT. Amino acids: CASSLTRGTGRNQPQHF.

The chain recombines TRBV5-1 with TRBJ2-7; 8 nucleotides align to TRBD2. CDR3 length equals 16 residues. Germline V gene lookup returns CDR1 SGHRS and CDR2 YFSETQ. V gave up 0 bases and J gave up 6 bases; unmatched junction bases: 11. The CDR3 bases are TGCGCCAGCAGCTTGGTTCCGGGAGGGCCGGTACGCGAGCAGTACTTC. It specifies CASSLVPGGPVREQYF.

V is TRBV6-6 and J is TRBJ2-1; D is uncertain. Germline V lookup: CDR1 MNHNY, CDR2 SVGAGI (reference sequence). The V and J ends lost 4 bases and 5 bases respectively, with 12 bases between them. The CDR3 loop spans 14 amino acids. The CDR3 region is CASSSLAYDNEQFF. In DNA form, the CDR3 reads TGTGCCAGCAGTTCCCTCGCCTACGACAATGAGCAGTTCTTC.

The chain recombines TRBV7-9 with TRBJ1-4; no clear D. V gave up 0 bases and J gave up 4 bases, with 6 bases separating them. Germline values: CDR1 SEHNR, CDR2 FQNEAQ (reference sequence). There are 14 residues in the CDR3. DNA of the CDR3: TGTGCCAGCAGCTTAGCCAGCGGTAATGAAAAACTGTTTTTT. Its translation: CASSLASGNEKLFF.

The CDR3 here is CASSRGLAGINEQFF. DNA of the CDR3: TGTGCCAGCAGCAGAGGCCTAGCGGGCATCAATGAGCAGTTCTTC. The genes are TRBV5-6 and TRBJ2-1; TRBD2 agrees at 8 bases. With 4 bases clipped from V and 6 bases from J, the junction kept 9 bases outside the gene matches. The CDR3 has 15 amino acids. The germline CDR1 and CDR2 sequences are SGHDT and YYEEEE.

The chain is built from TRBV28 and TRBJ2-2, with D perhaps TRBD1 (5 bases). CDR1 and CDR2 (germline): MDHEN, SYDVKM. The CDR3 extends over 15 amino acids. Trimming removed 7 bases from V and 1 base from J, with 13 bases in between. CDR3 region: CASNGRVKNTGELFF. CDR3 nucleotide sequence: TGTGCCAGCAATGGCAGGGTTAAGAACACCGGGGAGCTGTTTTTT.

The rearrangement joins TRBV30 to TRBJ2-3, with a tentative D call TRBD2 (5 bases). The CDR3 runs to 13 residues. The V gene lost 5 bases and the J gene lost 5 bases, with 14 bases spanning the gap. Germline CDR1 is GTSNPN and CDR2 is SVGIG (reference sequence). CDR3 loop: CAWGSGRRDTQYF. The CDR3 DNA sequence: TGTGCCTGGGGGAGCGGACGACGAGATACGCAGTATTTT. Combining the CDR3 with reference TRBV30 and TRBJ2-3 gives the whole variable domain SQTIHQWPATLVQPVGSPLSLECTVEGTSNPNLYWYRQAAGRGLQLLFYSVGIGQISSEVPQNLSASRPQDRQFILSSKKLLLSDSGFYLCAWGSGRRDTQYFGPGTRLTVL.

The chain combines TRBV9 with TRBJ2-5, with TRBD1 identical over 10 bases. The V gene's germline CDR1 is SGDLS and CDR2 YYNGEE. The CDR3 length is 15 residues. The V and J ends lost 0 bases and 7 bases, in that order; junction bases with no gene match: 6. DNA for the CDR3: TGTGCCAGCAGCGTAGGGACAGGGGGTTCGGGGACCCAGTACTTC. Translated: CASSVGTGGSGTQYF.

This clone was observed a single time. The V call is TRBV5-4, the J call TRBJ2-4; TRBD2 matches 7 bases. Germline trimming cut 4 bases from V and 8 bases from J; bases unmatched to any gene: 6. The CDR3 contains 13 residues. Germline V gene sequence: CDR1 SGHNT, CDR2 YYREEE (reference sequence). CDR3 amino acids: CASSGGLVDIQYF. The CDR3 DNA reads TGTGCCAGCAGCGGTGGACTAGTCGACATTCAGTACTTC.

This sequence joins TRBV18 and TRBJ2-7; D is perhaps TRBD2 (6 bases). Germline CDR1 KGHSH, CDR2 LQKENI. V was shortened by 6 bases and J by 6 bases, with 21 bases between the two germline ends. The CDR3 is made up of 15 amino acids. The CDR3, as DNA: TGTGCCAGCTCTCCGGCCGCGACTAGGGCGGTCGAGCAGTACTTC. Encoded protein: CASSPAATRAVEQYF.

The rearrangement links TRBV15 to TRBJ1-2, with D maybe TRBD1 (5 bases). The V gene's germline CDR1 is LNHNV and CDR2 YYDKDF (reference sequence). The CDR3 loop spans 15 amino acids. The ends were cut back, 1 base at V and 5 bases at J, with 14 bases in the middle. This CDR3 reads CATSRGRDGGYGYTF. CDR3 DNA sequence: TGTGCCACCAGCAGAGGTCGGGACGGGGGGTATGGCTACACCTTC.